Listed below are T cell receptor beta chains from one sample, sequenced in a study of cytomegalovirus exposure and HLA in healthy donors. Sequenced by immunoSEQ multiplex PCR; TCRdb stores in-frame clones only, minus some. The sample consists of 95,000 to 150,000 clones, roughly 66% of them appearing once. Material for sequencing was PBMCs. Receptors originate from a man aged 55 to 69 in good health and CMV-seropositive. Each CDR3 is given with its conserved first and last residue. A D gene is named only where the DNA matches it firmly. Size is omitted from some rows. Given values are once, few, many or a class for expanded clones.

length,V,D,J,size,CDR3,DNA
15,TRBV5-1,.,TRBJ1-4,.,CASNQGTGRNEKLFF,TGCGCCAGCAACCAGGGTACAGGTCGTAATGAAAAACTGTTTTTT
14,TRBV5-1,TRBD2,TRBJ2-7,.,CASSEEREPYEQYF,TGCGCCAGCAGCGAGGAGCGGGAGCCCTACGAGCAGTACTTC
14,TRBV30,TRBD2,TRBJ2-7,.,CAWSGSGVAYEQYF,TGTGCCTGGAGTGGTAGCGGGGTTGCCTACGAGCAGTACTTC
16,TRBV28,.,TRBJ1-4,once,CASSFGGAGGAEKLFF,TGTGCCAGCAGTTTCGGGGGGGCGGGGGGCGCGGAAAAACTGTTTTTT
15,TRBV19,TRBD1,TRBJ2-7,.,CASRTESTGVDEQYF,TGTGCCAGTAGGACCGAAAGTACAGGGGTGGACGAGCAGTACTTC
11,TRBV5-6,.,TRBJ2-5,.,CASSVRETQYF,TGTGCCAGCAGCGTTCGGGAGACCCAGTACTTC
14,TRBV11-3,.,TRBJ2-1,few,CASSLGGDSTEQFF,TGTGCCAGCAGCTTAGGAGGCGACTCAACTGAGCAGTTCTTC
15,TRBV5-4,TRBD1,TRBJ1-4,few,CASSRQDQGEEKLFF,TGTGCCAGCAGCCGACAGGATCAGGGGGAAGAAAAACTGTTTTTT
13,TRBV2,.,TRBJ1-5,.,CASSGQSNQPQHF,TGTGCCAGCAGTGGGCAGAGCAATCAGCCCCAGCATTTT
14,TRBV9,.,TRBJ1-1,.,CASSARAEGAEAFF,TGTGCCAGCAGCGCCAGGGCGGAAGGGGCTGAAGCTTTCTTT
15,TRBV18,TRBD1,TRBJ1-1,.,CASSSGGAIYTEAFF,TGTGCCAGCTCCTCAGGGGGCGCCATTTATACTGAAGCTTTCTTT
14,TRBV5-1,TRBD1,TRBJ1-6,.,CASSLGTGHSPLHF,TGCGCCAGCAGCTTGGGGACAGGTCATTCACCCCTCCACTTT
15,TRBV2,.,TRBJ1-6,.,CASNLNRDLYSPLHF,TGTGCCAGCAACCTGAACAGGGACCTGTATTCACCCCTCCACTTT
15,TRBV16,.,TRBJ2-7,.,CASSQSGDLSHEQYF,TGTGCCAGCAGCCAATCGGGGGACTTATCCCACGAGCAGTACTTC
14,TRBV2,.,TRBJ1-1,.,CASTSQGKETEAFF,TGTGCCAGCACCTCACAGGGAAAGGAGACTGAAGCTTTCTTT
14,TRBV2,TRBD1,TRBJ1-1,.,CASIRQGRNTEAFF,TGTGCCAGCATCCGACAGGGGAGGAACACTGAAGCTTTCTTT
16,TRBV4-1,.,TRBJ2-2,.,CASSQVPGGNTGELFF,TGCGCCAGCAGCCAAGTCCCCGGGGGTAACACCGGGGAGCTGTTTTTT
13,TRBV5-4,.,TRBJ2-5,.,CASSRGIQETQYF,TGTGCCAGCAGCAGGGGGATCCAAGAGACCCAGTACTTC
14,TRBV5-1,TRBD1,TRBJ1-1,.,CASSLQGAHTEAFF,TGCGCCAGCAGCTTACAGGGGGCGCACACTGAAGCTTTCTTT
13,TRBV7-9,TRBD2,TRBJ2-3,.,CASSYGLGDTQYF,TGTGCCAGCAGCTACGGACTAGGCGATACGCAGTATTTT
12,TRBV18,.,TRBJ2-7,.,CASSPPGVEQYF,TGTGCCAGCTCACCACCAGGGGTCGAGCAGTACTTC
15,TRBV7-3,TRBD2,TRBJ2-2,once,CASGTGGTFTGELFF,TGTGCCAGCGGGACGGGGGGGACTTTCACCGGGGAGCTGTTTTTT
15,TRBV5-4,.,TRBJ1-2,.,CASSLKGAGNYGYTF,TGTGCCAGCAGCTTGAAGGGCGCGGGGAACTATGGCTACACCTTC
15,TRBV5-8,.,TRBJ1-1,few,CASSLGGRRNTEAFF,TGTGCCAGCAGCTTGGGAGGCCGGAGGAACACTGAAGCTTTCTTT
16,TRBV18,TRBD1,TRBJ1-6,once,CASSPPGRTGDSPLHF,TGTGCCAGCTCACCACCGGGCCGGACAGGGGATTCACCCCTCCACTTT
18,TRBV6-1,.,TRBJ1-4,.,CASSEAPVGLLGGEKLFF,TGTGCCAGCAGTGAAGCGCCGGTAGGCCTCTTGGGAGGAGAAAAACTGTTTTTT
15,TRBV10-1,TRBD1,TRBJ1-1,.,CASSDRGLPNTEAFF,TGCGCCAGCTCGGACAGGGGATTGCCGAACACTGAAGCTTTCTTT
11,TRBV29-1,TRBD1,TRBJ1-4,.,CSGQGDEKLFF,TGCAGCGGCCAGGGGGATGAAAAACTGTTTTTT
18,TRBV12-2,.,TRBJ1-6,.,CASRLPRRWTEENSPLHF,TGTGCAAGTCGCTTACCCCGTAGATGGACAGAAGAAAATTCACCCCTCCACTTT
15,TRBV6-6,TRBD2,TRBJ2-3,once,CASSSGGAHTDTQYF,TGTGCCAGCAGTTCGGGGGGGGCACACACAGATACGCAGTATTTT
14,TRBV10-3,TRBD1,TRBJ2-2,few,CAISERTGTGELFF,TGTGCCATCAGTGAACGGACAGGCACCGGGGAGCTGTTTTTT
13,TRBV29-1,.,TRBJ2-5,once,CSVGARFQETQYF,TGCAGCGTTGGCGCCAGGTTCCAAGAGACCCAGTACTTC
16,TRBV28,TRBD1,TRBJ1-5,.,CASLTAGTGVNQPQHF,TGTGCCAGCCTCACGGCCGGGACAGGGGTAAATCAGCCCCAGCATTTT
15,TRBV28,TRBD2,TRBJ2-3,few,CASSYGGETADTQYF,TGTGCCAGCAGCTATGGGGGGGAAACAGCAGATACGCAGTATTTT
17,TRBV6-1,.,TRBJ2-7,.,CASSEAGGTLGSYEQYF,TGTGCCAGCAGTGAAGCGGGAGGGACACTAGGTTCCTACGAGCAGTACTTC
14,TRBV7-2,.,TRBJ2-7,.,CASSPSTGRNEQYF,TGTGCCAGCAGCCCTAGTACAGGGCGGAACGAGCAGTACTTC
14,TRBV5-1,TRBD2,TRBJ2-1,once,CASSWTAGGNEQFF,TGCGCCAGCAGCTGGACGGCGGGGGGGAATGAGCAGTTCTTC
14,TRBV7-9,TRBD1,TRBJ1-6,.,CASRSGTDNSPLHF,TGTGCCAGCAGGTCCGGGACAGATAATTCACCCCTCCACTTT
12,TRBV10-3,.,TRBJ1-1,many,CAISVGATKAFF,TGTGCCATCAGTGTGGGAGCTACAAAAGCTTTCTTT
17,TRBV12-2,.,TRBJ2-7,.,CASRLVADQPPLYEQYF,TGTGCAAGTCGCTTGGTAGCGGATCAGCCTCCCCTTTACGAGCAGTACTTC
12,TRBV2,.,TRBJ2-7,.,CAGGQYLHEQYF,TGTGCCGGCGGACAGTATCTACACGAGCAGTACTTC
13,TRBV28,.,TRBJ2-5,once,CASSPFRRETQYF,TGTGCCAGCAGTCCCTTTAGGCGGGAGACCCAGTACTTC
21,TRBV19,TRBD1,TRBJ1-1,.,CASSMVGTGGGAPISNTEAFF,TGTGCCAGTAGTATGGTCGGGACAGGGGGCGGAGCACCGATATCGAACACTGAAGCTTTCTTT
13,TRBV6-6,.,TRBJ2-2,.,CASSGVNTGELFF,TGTGCCAGCAGTGGAGTAAACACCGGGGAGCTGTTTTTT
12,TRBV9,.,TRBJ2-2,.,CASSAITGELFF,TGTGCCAGCAGCGCCATCACCGGGGAGCTGTTTTTT
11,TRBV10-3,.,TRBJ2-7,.,CAIRYNYEQYF,TGTGCCATCAGGTACAACTACGAGCAGTACTTC
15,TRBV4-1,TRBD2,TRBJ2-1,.,CASTSAGVGFDEQFF,TGCGCCAGCACCTCAGCGGGGGTGGGGTTCGATGAGCAGTTCTTC
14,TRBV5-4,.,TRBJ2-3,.,CASRATFLGDTQYF,TGTGCCAGCAGAGCGACCTTCCTGGGAGATACGCAGTATTTT
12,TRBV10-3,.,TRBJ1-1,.,CAISRGGLEAFF,TGTGCCATCAGCAGGGGTGGCCTCGAAGCTTTCTTT
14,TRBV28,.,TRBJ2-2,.,CASVDYLNTGELFF,TGTGCCAGCGTCGACTACTTGAACACCGGGGAGCTGTTTTTT
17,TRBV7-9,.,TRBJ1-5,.,CSSSNDRDTFSWQPQHF,TGTTCCAGCAGCAACGACCGGGATACCTTTTCTTGGCAGCCCCAGCATTTT